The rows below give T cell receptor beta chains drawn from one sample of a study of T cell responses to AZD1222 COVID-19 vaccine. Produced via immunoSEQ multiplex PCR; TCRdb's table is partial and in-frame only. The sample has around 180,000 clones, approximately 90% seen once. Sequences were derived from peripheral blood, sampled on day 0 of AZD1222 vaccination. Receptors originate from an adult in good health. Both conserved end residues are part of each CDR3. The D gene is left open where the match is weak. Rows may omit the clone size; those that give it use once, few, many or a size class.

TGTGCCAGCAGCTTAACCTACAATGAGCAGTTCTTC	CASSLTYNEQFF	NA	once	TRBJ2-1	12	TRBV11-3
TGTGCCAGCAGCGAGATAGCGTCCCAGGGGGGGGAGCAGTACTTC	CASSEIASQGGEQYF	NA	NA	TRBJ2-7	15	TRBV9
TGTGCCAGCAGTCTGACTGGGGCAGATACGCAGTATTTT	CASSLTGADTQYF	NA	NA	TRBJ2-3	13	TRBV6-2/TRBV6-3
TGTGCCAGCAGCCCCCTAACCCCTGGGAAGGGCGAGCAGTACTTC	CASSPLTPGKGEQYF	NA	NA	TRBJ2-7	15	TRBV14
TGTGCCAGCAGCCAAGGGGGACAGGGTCTGTACACTGAAGCTTTCTTT	CASSQGGQGLYTEAFF	TRBD1	NA	TRBJ1-1	16	TRBV4-2
TGTGCCAGCAGCCAAGAGTCGGGGCTAGCGGGGATCCCGGGTGAGCAGTTCTTC	CASSQESGLAGIPGEQFF	TRBD2	few	TRBJ2-1	18	TRBV14
TGTGCCAGCAGTTACTCGGGGGGCTTGAGCACCGGGGAGCTGTTTTTT	CASSYSGGLSTGELFF	NA	NA	TRBJ2-2	16	TRBV6-5
TGTGCCAGCAGCCCCCCGGCCGAGACCCAGTACTTC	CASSPPAETQYF	NA	NA	TRBJ2-5	12	TRBV11-2
TGTGCCCGCCCAACCGGGCCAATAAACTATGGCTACACCTTC	CARPTGPINYGYTF	NA	NA	TRBJ1-2	14	TRBV2
TGTGCCAGCAGCGACGGGGGGCCGGGGGAAAAACTGTTTTTT	CASSDGGPGEKLFF	NA	NA	TRBJ1-4	14	TRBV5-5
TGTGCCAGTAGTATCGCAGGGGGCGCGGTCTACGAGCAGTACTTC	CASSIAGGAVYEQYF	TRBD1	NA	TRBJ2-7	15	TRBV19
TGCGCCAGCAGCCGGACAGGGGGGATTGCTGGAAACACCATATATTTT	CASSRTGGIAGNTIYF	TRBD1	NA	TRBJ1-3	16	TRBV4-3
TGTGCCAGCACCTCGGGGATTGGGGACTACGAGCAGTACTTC	CASTSGIGDYEQYF	NA	NA	TRBJ2-7	14	TRBV27
TGTGCCAGCAGGCCGTCGGGACATAACTCTGGAAACACCATATATTTT	CASRPSGHNSGNTIYF	NA	NA	TRBJ1-3	16	TRBV5-4
TGCGCCATCCCGCCCAGGAACCTCTCTGGAAACACCATATATTTT	CAIPPRNLSGNTIYF	NA	once	TRBJ1-3	15	TRBV23-1
TGTGCCAGCAGCTTAGGGGGGTTCAATGAGCAGTTCTTC	CASSLGGFNEQFF	NA	NA	TRBJ2-1	13	TRBV7-3
TGCGCCAGCAGCCAGGTGGAAAGCAACCCTACGCAGTATTTT	CASSQVESNPTQYF	NA	NA	TRBJ2-3	14	TRBV4-3
TGTGCCAGCAGCCGGTGGGGAGCGGCTTCCTACGAGCAGTACTTC	CASSRWGAASYEQYF	NA	NA	TRBJ2-7	15	TRBV7-2
TGTGCCAGCAGCCCCACAGGGGGCTCCGAGCAGTACTTC	CASSPTGGSEQYF	TRBD1	NA	TRBJ2-7	13	TRBV14
TGTGCCAGCAGCCAAGGTGGGGACTTAAACATTCAGTACTTC	CASSQGGDLNIQYF	NA	NA	TRBJ2-4	14	TRBV4-2
TGTGCCAGCAGTCGGGGACAGATGAACACTGAAGCTTTCTTT	CASSRGQMNTEAFF	TRBD1	NA	TRBJ1-1	14	TRBV6-2/TRBV6-3
TGCAGTGCGATCTTGGCCCACGAGCAGTACTTC	CSAILAHEQYF	NA	NA	TRBJ2-7	11	TRBV20-1
TGTGCCAGCAGCCCCAGAGGACAGGGGCGGGGGGAGCAGTACTTC	CASSPRGQGRGEQYF	TRBD1	NA	TRBJ2-7	15	TRBV3-1/TRBV3-2
TGTGCCAGCAGCCGTTCGGGGGCATCCTACGGCTACGAGCAGTACTTC	CASSRSGASYGYEQYF	NA	few	TRBJ2-7	16	TRBV11-2
TGTGCCAGCAGCTTAGTACCGAGGGAACACATTCAGTACTTC	CASSLVPREHIQYF	NA	NA	TRBJ2-4	14	TRBV7-2
TGTGCCAGCAGTGAATATCCGGGACAGTCCTACGAGCAGTACTTC	CASSEYPGQSYEQYF	TRBD1	NA	TRBJ2-7	15	TRBV6-1
TGTGCCAGCAGCTTAGGGCTGGGTTACGAGCAGTACTTC	CASSLGLGYEQYF	NA	NA	TRBJ2-7	13	TRBV7-8
TGTGCCAGCAGCCCTGCCGGGACAAGCACAGATACGCAGTATTTT	CASSPAGTSTDTQYF	NA	NA	TRBJ2-3	15	TRBV9
TGTGCCAGCACTACAGGGGGACTTCAGCCCCAGCATTTT	CASTTGGLQPQHF	TRBD1	NA	TRBJ1-5	13	TRBV6-1
TGTGCCAGCACCCCCTCGGAGGGGAATCAGCCCCAGCATTTT	CASTPSEGNQPQHF	NA	NA	TRBJ1-5	14	TRBV2
TGTGCCAGCAGTAGCCAAGAGACCCAGTACTTC	CASSSQETQYF	NA	NA	TRBJ2-5	11	TRBV12-3/TRBV12-4
TGTGCCAGCAGTTACTCGGACAGGGCCTCCTACGAGCAGTACTTC	CASSYSDRASYEQYF	TRBD1	NA	TRBJ2-7	15	TRBV6-2/TRBV6-3
TGTGCCAGCACCCCCACGCGCCAGGGAAACTATGGCTACACCTTC	CASTPTRQGNYGYTF	NA	NA	TRBJ1-2	15	TRBV6-5
TGTGCCAGCAGCTTTTGGGGCTCGGACAGGGGGAGTCGAAACTATGGCTACACCTTC	CASSFWGSDRGSRNYGYTF	TRBD1	once	TRBJ1-2	19	TRBV7-9
TGTGCCAGCAGCTTAGAGCAGGGGGTGAGGGGCTACACCTTC	CASSLEQGVRGYTF	TRBD1	NA	TRBJ1-2	14	TRBV13
TGTGCCAGCAGCCGCGGTGGGGGGGAGAAGAATTCACCCCTCCACTTT	CASSRGGGEKNSPLHF	NA	NA	TRBJ1-6	16	TRBV7-9
TGCGCCAGCAGCTTGGGGGTTGCCTCTGGGGCCAACGTCCTGACTTTC	CASSLGVASGANVLTF	NA	NA	TRBJ2-6	16	TRBV5-1
TGTGCCAGCACCCCTCTCGAGGGCCCCTACGAGCAGTACTTC	CASTPLEGPYEQYF	NA	NA	TRBJ2-7	14	TRBV7-9
TGTGCCAGCAGCTTGGGAGTAGCGGGGGGTGGAGATACGCAGTATTTT	CASSLGVAGGGDTQYF	TRBD2	once	TRBJ2-3	16	TRBV5-4
TGCAGTGCTAGTACCCAGGGTGACGAGCAGTACTTC	CSASTQGDEQYF	NA	NA	TRBJ2-7	12	TRBV20-1
TGTGCCAGCAGCATGTTGGCGGGGCTCTCCTACGAGCAGTACTTC	CASSMLAGLSYEQYF	NA	NA	TRBJ2-7	15	TRBV9
TGTGCCAGCTCACCAAGGCAGGGTGAGGAGCAGTACTTC	CASSPRQGEEQYF	NA	NA	TRBJ2-7	13	TRBV18
TGTGCCACCAGCCTTATGCGTGGGGCTCACTATGGCTACACCTTC	CATSLMRGAHYGYTF	NA	NA	TRBJ1-2	15	TRBV15
TGCGCCAGCAGCCAAGATGTAGGCACTAGCTCCTACGAGCAGTACTTC	CASSQDVGTSSYEQYF	NA	NA	TRBJ2-7	16	TRBV4-3
TGTGCCTGGAGTGTTGGCAGCAATCAGCCCCAGCATTTT	CAWSVGSNQPQHF	NA	once	TRBJ1-5	13	TRBV30
TGCAGCGTTGATGGGGGCAGGGGGGCCGATGGCTACACCTTC	CSVDGGRGADGYTF	TRBD1	NA	TRBJ1-2	14	TRBV29-1
TGCGCCAGCACCAGGGATTTGAACACTGAAGCTTTCTTT	CASTRDLNTEAFF	NA	NA	TRBJ1-1	13	TRBV5-1